These 9 T cell receptor beta chains were sequenced from one sample in a study of regulatory T cells in long-lasting Graves disease. Documented time point: newly diagnosed GD, antithyroid drugs for less than 3 months. PBMCs provided the RNA from which the TCR library was made. TCR beta libraries were built with iRepertoire HTBI primers and Arm-PCR of CDR3 regions. TCRdb fed the multiplex PCR reads into MiXCR, producing one record per CDR3 protein. The data hold about 560,000 distinct CDR3 sequences, with about 15% observed a single time. These data were also filed under a second study, of T cells in Graves' hyperthyroidism and ophthalmopathy.

The specimen was peripheral blood mononuclear cells (PBMCs), collected at new diagnosis, from a patient treated with antithyroid drugs. All receptors derive from a man younger than 30 with Graves disease.

This clonotype was observed at least ten times. V is TRBV20-1 and J is TRBJ1-1, with D possibly being TRBD1 (5 bases). Per the germline V gene, CDR1 is DFQATT and CDR2 is SNEGSKA (reference sequence). The CDR3 consists of 14 residues. The V end lost 5 bases, the J end lost 5 bases, and 18 bases lay between the germline ends. CDR3 sequence (DNA): TGCAGTGCTGCAAGGTTTACCGGGGGAACTGAAGCTTTCTTT. This sequence encodes CSAARFTGGTEAFF.

J is TRBJ1-3 and V is TRBV3-1; D gene ambiguous. CDR3 length: 15 amino acids. Germline V gene lookup returns CDR1 LGHDT and CDR2 YNNKEL (reference sequence). Trimming cost V 4 bases and J 0 bases, with 10 bases left between them. The CDR3: CASSPTPNSGNTIYF. CDR3 sequence (DNA): TGTGCCAGCAGCCCTACACCCAACTCTGGAAACACCATATATTTT. Supplemented by reference TRBV3-1 and TRBJ1-3, the full variable domain reads DTAVSQTPKYLVTQMGNDKSIKCEQNLGHDTMYWYKQDSKKFLKIMFSYNNKELIINETVPNRFSPKSPDKAHLNLHINSLELGDSAVYFCASSPTPNSGNTIYFGEGSWLTVV.

This clonotype was detected a few times. The V gene is TRBV7-3, the J gene TRBJ2-5, with D possibly called TRBD1 or TRBD2 (5 bases each). The end of the DNA fits TRBJ2-1 better, so the J call may be wrong. The CDR3 contains 13 residues. Germline values: CDR1 SGHTA, CDR2 FQGTGA. CDR3 residues: CASSLGEYNEQFF. The DNA for the CDR3 is TGTGCCAGCAGCTTGGGGGAGTACAATGAGCAGTTCTTC.

This clonotype was observed many times. The genes are TRBV7-6 and TRBJ2-3; tentative D call: TRBD2 (5 bases). The CDR3 contains 16 residues. Trimming took off 5 bases at V and 1 base at J, with 16 bases between the two ends. The germline V gene has CDR1 SGHVS and CDR2 FNYEAQ. In nucleotides, the CDR3 is TGTGCCAGCAGCCGAGCGGCCAGAAGGGGCACAGATACGCAGTATTTT. This encodes CASSRAARRGTDTQYF. The whole variable domain, remainder taken from reference TRBV7-6 and TRBJ2-3, is GAGVSQSPRYKVTKRGQDVALRCDPISGHVSLYWYRQALGQGPEFLTYFNYEAQQDKSGLPNDRFSAERPEGSISTLTIQRTEQRDSAMYRCASSRAARRGTDTQYFGPGTRLTVL.

As for this clonotype: A read error may account for a junction end that differs from germline. V is TRBV11-2 and J is TRBJ2-5, with 7 bases identical to TRBD2. The germline CDR1 and CDR2 sequences are SGHAT and FQNNGV. The CDR3 has 17 residues. The CDR3 DNA is TGTGCCAACAGCACACCTAGCTGGGAGGGCGACCAAGAGACCCAGTACTTC. It specifies CANSTPSWEGDQETQYF.

This sequence joins TRBV10-3 and TRBJ1-1; 8 bases align to TRBD1. The CDR3 extends over 14 amino acids. The V segment lost 6 bases and the J segment 6 bases; nucleotides outside the gene matches: 9. The germline V gene encodes CDR1 ENHRY and CDR2 SYGVKD. The CDR3 coding sequence is TGTGCCATCAGCAAGGGACAGGATAAAGCTGAAGCTTTCTTT. It is translated as CAISKGQDKAEAFF.

V is TRBV4-1 and J is TRBJ2-1, with 10 nucleotides matching TRBD2. V gave up 0 bases and J gave up 7 bases; unmatched junction bases: 9. The CDR3 loop spans 17 amino acids. CDR1 MGHRA and CDR2 YSYEKL come from the germline V gene. The CDR3 sequence is CASSQDRGLAIWNEQFF. The CDR3 coding sequence is TGCGCCAGCAGCCAAGATAGGGGACTAGCGATCTGGAATGAGCAGTTCTTC.

This clonotype occurred many times. The chain couples TRBV12-3 or TRBV12-4 to TRBJ1-2, with a weak D call TRBD1 (6 bases). Trimming pared 3 bases from V and 4 bases from J, leaving 9 bases between. This CDR3 has 13 residues. CDR3: CASSLDRSYGYTF. The CDR3, as DNA: TGTGCCAGCAGTTTGGACAGAAGCTATGGCTACACCTTC.

This clonotype was detected ten times or more. The genes are TRBV2 and TRBJ2-7; TRBD1 matches 7 bases. CDR3 length: 16 amino acids. Trimming took 6 bases from V and 2 from J; bases not matched to a gene: 13. Germline V gives CDR1 SNHLY, CDR2 FYNNEI. CDR3 region: CASSAMTGFGAYEQYF. Written as DNA, the CDR3 is TGTGCCAGCAGCGCGATGACAGGGTTTGGGGCCTACGAGCAGTACTTC. The full variable domain, rest sourced from reference TRBV2 and TRBJ2-7, is EPEVTQTPSHQVTQMGQEVILRCVPISNHLYFYWYRQILGQKVEFLVSFYNNEISEKSEIFDDQFSVERPDGSNFTLKIRSTKLEDSAMYFCASSAMTGFGAYEQYFGPGTRLTVT.